Detailed here is one T cell receptor beta chain. The Seattle patients, enrolled during active infection, were followed longitudinally. This entry belongs to a study of blood T cell repertoires in COVID-19. Whole-study context: Both acute and convalescent COVID-19 samples were obtained from the United States, Italy and Spain. PBMCs, B-cell-depleted T cells, or T cells provided the cDNA or gDNA that made up the material.

The CDR3 consists of 14 residues. V lost 0 bases and J lost 8, with 12 bases in between. Germline V gives CDR1 SGHDT, CDR2 YYEEEE. The method was immunoSEQ multiplex PCR; TCRdb's version includes in-frame clones alone and lacks a portion of them. The table lists 200,000 to 300,000 clones, 75% to 85% of them singletons, with approximately 7.5% in the top ten. This rearrangement joins TRBV5-6 to TRBJ1-3, with D perhaps TRBD1 (5 bases). This clonotype originated in a woman of 80 years or more with COVID-19, enrolled during active disease. Input material: peripheral blood. CDR3 bases: TGTGCCAGCAGCTTGGACAGGATCTCAGACACCATATATTTT. Translating gives CASSLDRISDTIYF. The full variable domain, with the rest looked up from reference TRBV5-6 and TRBJ1-3, is DAGVTQSPTHLIKTRGQQVTLRCSPKSGHDTVSWYQQALGQGPQFIFQYYEEEERQRGNFPDRFSGHQFPNYSSELNVNALLLGDSALYLCASSLDRISDTIYFGEGSWLTVV.